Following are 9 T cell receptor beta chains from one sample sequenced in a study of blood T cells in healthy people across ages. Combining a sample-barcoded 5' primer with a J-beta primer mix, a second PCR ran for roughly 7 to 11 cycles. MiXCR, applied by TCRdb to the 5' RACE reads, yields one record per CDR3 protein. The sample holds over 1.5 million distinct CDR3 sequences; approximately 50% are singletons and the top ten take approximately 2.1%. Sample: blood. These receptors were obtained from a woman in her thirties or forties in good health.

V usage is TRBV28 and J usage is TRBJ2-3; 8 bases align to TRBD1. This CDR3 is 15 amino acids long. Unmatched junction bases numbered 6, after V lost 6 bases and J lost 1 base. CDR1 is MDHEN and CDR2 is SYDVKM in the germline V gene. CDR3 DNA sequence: TGTGCCAGCAGATCACAGGGGGGAGGCACAGATACGCAGTATTTT. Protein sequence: CASRSQGGGTDTQYF.

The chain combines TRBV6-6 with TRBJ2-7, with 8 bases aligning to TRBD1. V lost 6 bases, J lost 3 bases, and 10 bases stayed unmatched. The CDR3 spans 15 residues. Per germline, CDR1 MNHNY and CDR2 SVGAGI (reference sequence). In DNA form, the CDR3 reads TGTGCCAGCAGGGGGGTACAGGGGGTTTTCTACGAGCAGTACTTC. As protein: CASRGVQGVFYEQYF.

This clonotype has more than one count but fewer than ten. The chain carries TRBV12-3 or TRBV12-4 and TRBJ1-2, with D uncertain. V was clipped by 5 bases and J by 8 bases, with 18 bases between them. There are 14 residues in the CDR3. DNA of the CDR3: TGTGCCAGCAGTGGAGCCCAGAGCTGGAGGGGCTACACCTTC. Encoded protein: CASSGAQSWRGYTF.

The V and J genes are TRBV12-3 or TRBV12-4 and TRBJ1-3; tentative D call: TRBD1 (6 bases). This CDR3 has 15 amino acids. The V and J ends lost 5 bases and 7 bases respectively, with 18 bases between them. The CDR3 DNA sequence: TGTGCCAGCAGTCCCCCCGGGACACTGGGCAACACCATATATTTT. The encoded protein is CASSPPGTLGNTIYF.

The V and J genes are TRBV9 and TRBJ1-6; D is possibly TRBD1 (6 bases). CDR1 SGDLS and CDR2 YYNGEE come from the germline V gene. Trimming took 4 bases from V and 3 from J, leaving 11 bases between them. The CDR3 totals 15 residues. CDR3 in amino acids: CASSRSGVYNSPLHF. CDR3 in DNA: TGTGCCAGCAGCAGGTCAGGGGTCTATAATTCACCCCTCCACTTT.

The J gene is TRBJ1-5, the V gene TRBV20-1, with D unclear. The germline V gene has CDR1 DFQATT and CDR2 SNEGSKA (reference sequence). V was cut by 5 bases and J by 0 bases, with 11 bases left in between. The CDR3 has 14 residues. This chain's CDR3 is CSAGPSDSNQPQHF. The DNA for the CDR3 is TGCAGTGCTGGTCCCAGCGATAGCAATCAGCCCCAGCATTTT.

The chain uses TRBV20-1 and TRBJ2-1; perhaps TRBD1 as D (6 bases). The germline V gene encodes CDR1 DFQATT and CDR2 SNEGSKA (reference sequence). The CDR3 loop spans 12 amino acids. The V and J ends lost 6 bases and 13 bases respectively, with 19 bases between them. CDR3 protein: CSATGTQETQFF. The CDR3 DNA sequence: TGCAGTGCAACCGGGACACAAGAGACCCAGTTCTTC.

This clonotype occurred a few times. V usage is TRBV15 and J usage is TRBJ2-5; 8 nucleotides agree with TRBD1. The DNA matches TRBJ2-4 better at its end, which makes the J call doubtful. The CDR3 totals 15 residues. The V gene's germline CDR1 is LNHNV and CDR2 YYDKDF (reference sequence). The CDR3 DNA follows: TGTGCCACCAGCGTCTACAGGGGGTCTGGAAACATTCAGTACTTC. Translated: CATSVYRGSGNIQYF.

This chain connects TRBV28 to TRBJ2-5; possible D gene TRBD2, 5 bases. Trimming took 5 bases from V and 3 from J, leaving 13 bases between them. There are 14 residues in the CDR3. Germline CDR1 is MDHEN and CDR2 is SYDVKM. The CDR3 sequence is CASSRPWGEETQYF. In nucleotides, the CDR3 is TGTGCCAGCAGTCGCCCGTGGGGAGAAGAGACCCAGTACTTC.